This is a list of T cell receptor beta chains from one sample in a study of blood T cell repertoires in COVID-19. Clones were read by immunoSEQ multiplex PCR, and TCRdb kept only the in-frame ones, dropping some. The sample lists about 310,000 clones, 90% occurring once. Sequencing was done on a sample of peripheral blood. Receptors originate from a woman aged 40 to 55 with COVID-19, enrolled during active disease. The CDR3 runs from the conserved cysteine through the conserved F or W. D genes are given only for firm matches. A row's size may be missing; if present it is once, few, many or a size class.

>TRBV4-2|TRBJ2-1|NA|NA
CASSQAAKSSYNEQFF
TGTGCCAGCAGCCAAGCCGCCAAGAGCTCCTACAATGAGCAGTTCTTC
>TRBV30|TRBJ2-3|TRBD2|NA
CAWSDGGAADTQYF
TGTGCCTGGTCCGACGGGGGGGCGGCAGATACGCAGTATTTT
>TRBV6-5|TRBJ2-7|TRBD1|NA
CASSSTGTGSYEQYF
TGTGCCAGCAGTTCAACCGGGACAGGATCCTACGAGCAGTACTTC
>TRBV3-1/TRBV3-2|TRBJ1-1|NA|once
CASSQVGGRGFF
TGTGCCAGCAGCCAGGTCGGGGGGAGGGGTTTCTTT
>TRBV6-5|TRBJ1-5|TRBD1|NA
CASRRQGINDQPQHF
TGTGCCAGCAGAAGACAGGGAATAAACGATCAGCCCCAGCATTTT
>TRBV24-1|TRBJ2-5|NA|NA
CATSDFRGAETQYF
TGTGCCACCAGTGATTTCAGGGGTGCAGAGACCCAGTACTTC
>TRBV19|TRBJ2-5|NA|NA
CASAPGASETQYF
TGTGCCAGTGCCCCAGGGGCTAGCGAGACCCAGTACTTC
>TRBV28|TRBJ1-2|NA|NA
CASIPVPGVDGYTF
TGTGCCAGCATCCCCGTTCCGGGGGTTGATGGCTACACCTTC
>TRBV6-6|TRBJ1-5|TRBD1|NA
CATKTGTGIQPQHF
TGTGCCACCAAAACCGGGACAGGGATTCAGCCCCAGCATTTT
>TRBV10-1|TRBJ1-4|TRBD1|NA
CASSGPPGGPNEKLFF
TGCGCCAGCAGTGGACCCCCAGGGGGACCTAATGAAAAACTGTTTTTT
>TRBV5-6|TRBJ1-2|TRBD1|once
CASSFPGTGFGYTF
TGTGCCAGCAGCTTTCCCGGGACAGGGTTTGGCTACACCTTC
>TRBV2|TRBJ1-5|NA|NA
CASSIQGSNQPQHF
TGTGCCAGCAGTATCCAGGGGAGCAATCAGCCCCAGCATTTT
>TRBV9|TRBJ1-1|NA|NA
CASSSPRGQNSEAFF
TGTGCCAGCAGCTCCCCTAGAGGTCAGAACTCTGAAGCTTTCTTT
>TRBV5-1|TRBJ1-3|NA|NA
CASSLGLAGNTIYF
TGCGCCAGCAGCCTCGGACTCGCTGGAAACACCATATATTTT
>TRBV28|TRBJ1-2|NA|once
CASSPNREGYTF
TGTGCCAGCAGTCCCAATCGGGAGGGCTACACCTTC
>TRBV5-8|TRBJ1-3|TRBD1|once
CASSPRQGATGNTIYF
TGTGCCAGCAGCCCGCGACAGGGGGCGACTGGAAACACCATATATTTT
>TRBV9|TRBJ2-5|TRBD2|NA
CASSVEGSGRAETQYF
TGTGCCAGCAGCGTAGAAGGTAGCGGGCGGGCAGAGACCCAGTACTTC